This TCR beta chain was retrieved from a study of T-cell reconstitution after alpha-beta-depleted transplantation in children. Notes on the study in general: Two months or so post-transplant, alpha-beta T cells reportedly derived from several hundred expanded graft clones. A year post-transplant, T-cell counts and diversity derived mostly from newly produced T cells.

Germline CDR1 is SGHRS and CDR2 is YFSETQ. The CDR3 contains 14 residues. V was clipped by 0 bases and J by 6 bases; unmatched bases: 3. The authors prepared the TCRbeta library with unique molecular identifiers. TCRdb re-analysed the PCR reads in MiXCR, keeping a single row per CDR3 protein. The table lists roughly 350,000 distinct CDR3 sequences, 16% of them singletons, with approximately 38% in the top ten. This clonotype was seen more than once but under ten times. Its antigen is undetermined. The sequencing used PBMCs, mostly from graft donor cells, collected 360 days after TCRalphabeta/CD19-depleted stem cell transplant. The sequence was collected from a male patient aged 2-15 years who had a stem cell transplant for acute lymphoblastic leukemia, so the T cells may come from the graft donor. V usage is TRBV5-1 and J usage is TRBJ2-3, with 8 bases matching TRBD2. The CDR3 DNA sequence: TGCGCCAGCAGCTTGGCGAGACTAGCGGATACGCAGTATTTT. This encodes CASSLARLADTQYF.